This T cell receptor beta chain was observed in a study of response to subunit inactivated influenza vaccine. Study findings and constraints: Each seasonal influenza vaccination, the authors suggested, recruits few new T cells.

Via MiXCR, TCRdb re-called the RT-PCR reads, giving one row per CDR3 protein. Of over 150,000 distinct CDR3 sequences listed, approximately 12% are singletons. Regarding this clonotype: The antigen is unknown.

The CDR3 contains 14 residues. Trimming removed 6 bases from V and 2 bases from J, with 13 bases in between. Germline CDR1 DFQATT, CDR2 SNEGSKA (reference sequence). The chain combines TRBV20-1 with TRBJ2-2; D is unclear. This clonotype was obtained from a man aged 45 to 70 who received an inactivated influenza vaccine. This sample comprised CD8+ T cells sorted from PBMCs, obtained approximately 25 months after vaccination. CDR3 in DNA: TGCAGTGCCCCTTACCTATACAACACCGGGGAGCTGTTTTTT. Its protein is CSAPYLYNTGELFF.